A single T cell receptor beta chain is shown here with its context. This clone's antigen is unknown. It has no much larger one-base neighbor in the sample; base qualities were not kept. The immunoSEQ Assay, a bias-controlled multiplex PCR, was used to amplify TCRbeta CDR3 regions from genomic DNA. In the paper's pipeline: The number of nucleated cells in each sample was estimated by amplification of reference gene primers within the assay. To quantify the absolute abundance of each unique TCRbeta CDR3 rearrangement, sequence reads were collapsed and filtered. For each sample, productive Simpson clonality was calculated by taking the square root of Simpson's diversity index across productive rearrangements. What TCRdb holds here is the immuneACCESS table cut down to in-frame rearrangements. Part of the clones is not present; checked against another copy, under half of the missing clones reflect an unresolved V gene, and the others are unexplained. V, J and clone size are those of that table, while D and trimming were read from the DNA. Across this sample there are more than 250,000 clones, with over 75% seen only once. The ten largest clones represent approximately 5.1% of the sample.

Whole blood was collected in K2EDTA tubes by collaborating institutions according to the institutions' own protocols. For TCRbeta analysis, collaborator samples were shipped as frozen whole blood, as isolated PBMCs, or as DNA extracted from either sample type. V drops 5 bases and J drops 6 bases, leaving 10 bases in between. According to the germline V gene, CDR1 reads SNHLY and CDR2 reads FYNNEI. There are 13 amino acids in the CDR3, from cysteine to phenylalanine inclusive. Here the CDR3 DNA is all that survives: 39 bases in frame from base 1. This specimen belongs to a study of blood T cell repertoires in COVID-19 (dated by TCRdb to the early 2020s). Background on the whole study: The collaborator samples originated in the United States, Italy and Spain and spanned the acute and convalescent phases of COVID-19. The prospective study material was composed of cDNA or gDNA derived from T cells, B-cell-depleted T cells, or PBMCs. Where HLA class I and class II types were available, the types were taken from metadata supplied by the sample provider, not from assay-based typing. Samples were obtained from the ongoing ImmuneRACE study (first 160 participants) and from 1,254 subjects provided by 6 global collaborators. Sample metadata almost always included a de-identified subject ID, COVID-19 status, age in years and sex. Subjects who had been exposed to COVID-19, were actively infected with it, or had recovered from it provided the deeply sampled blood TCRbeta repertoires that made up the dataset. The repertoires were made available in a free public database intended to serve as a resource for research on the immune response to SARS-CoV-2.

Overall study results and their limits: How much clinical and demographic metadata was included differed by source and by participant, and the metadata was provided uncurated.

The receptor comes from a man aged 50 to 60 with active or convalescent COVID-19. The sequence is built from TRBV2 and TRBJ2-2; TRBD2 might be the D gene, on 5 matching bases. Material: peripheral blood. The nucleotide sequence is given as TGTGCCAGCAGTCCACTAGGGTCCGGGGAGCTGTTTTTT. Translated, it reads CASSPLGSGELFF.